One sample yielded the 14 T cell receptor beta chains listed below, sequenced in a study of CD8 T cells in Susac syndrome. Random hexamers were used to reverse transcribe the RNA input (0.5 to 1 ug). TCRdb fed the immunoSEQ multiplex PCR reads into MiXCR, producing one record per CDR3 protein. Found here are fewer than 150,000 distinct CDR3 sequences, approximately 95% of them singletons; the top ten hold 0.27%. Sequencing used CD8+ T cells from PBMCs. All receptors come from a human donor in good health.

The CDR3 DNA reads TGCGCCAGCAGCCAAGATCAAAGACAATACAATGAGCAGTTCTTC. It is translated as CASSQDQRQYNEQFF. This sequence joins TRBV4-3 and TRBJ2-1; the D is unclear. The germline V gene has CDR1 LGHNA and CDR2 YSLEER. Trimming took 0 bases from V and 4 from J, leaving 10 bases between them. This CDR3 is 15 amino acids long.

The chain uses TRBV20-1 and TRBJ1-1; no firm D call. Per the germline V gene, CDR1 is DFQATT and CDR2 is SNEGSKA (reference sequence). The V end lost 2 bases, the J end lost 0 bases, and 10 bases lay between the germline ends. This CDR3 contains 14 residues. The CDR3 protein is CSARSGRMNTEAFF. CDR3 DNA sequence: TGCAGTGCTAGAAGTGGTCGGATGAACACTGAAGCTTTCTTT.

As concerns this clonotype: At one end the junction does not follow the germline gene, possibly because of a read error. The gene calls are TRBV4-3 and TRBJ2-7; 8 bases align to TRBD2. Germline values: CDR1 LGHNA, CDR2 YSLEER. The CDR3 consists of 16 residues. The CDR3 DNA reads TGCGCCAGCAGCCAAGGTTCTAGCGGGTGGTCCTCCGAGCAGTACTTC. This sequence encodes CASSQGSSGWSSEQYF.

The chain combines TRBV29-1 with TRBJ1-2; 10 bases are a match to TRBD1. The CDR3 contains 13 residues. J was trimmed by 5 bases and V by 4 bases; bases with no gene match: 4. The germline CDR1 and CDR2 sequences are SQVTM and ANQGSEA. CDR3 sequence reads: CSVGGGQGYGYTF. CDR3 DNA: TGCAGCGTTGGAGGGGGACAGGGGTATGGCTACACCTTC.

The chain uses TRBV20-1 and TRBJ2-7, with D possibly matching TRBD1 (6 bases). With 1 base removed from V and 4 bases from J, the gap between germline ends came to 17 bases. The CDR3 is made up of 15 amino acids. CDR1 and CDR2 (germline): DFQATT, SNEGSKA (reference sequence). The CDR3 DNA follows: TGCAGTGCTAGAGGGGTCGGGACAAGAGGTTACGAGCAGTACTTC. It translates to CSARGVGTRGYEQYF.

The rearrangement uses TRBV30 and TRBJ2-6, with D perhaps given as TRBD1 or TRBD2 (6 bases each). The CDR3 is made up of 15 amino acids. The V end was cut by 3 bases, the J end by 6 bases, with 15 bases between. Germline V CDR1 and CDR2: GTSNPN, SVGIG (reference sequence). CDR3 nucleotide sequence: TGTGCCTGGAGAGGGTGGGGGGCTGTGGCCAACGTCCTGACTTTC. Translation gives CAWRGWGAVANVLTF.

This clonotype was seen once. The genes are TRBV6-5 and TRBJ2-5; D might be TRBD1 or TRBD2, each matching 5 bases. CDR3 length: 14 amino acids. Germline CDR1 and CDR2: MNHEY and SVGAGI. Trimming left V 5 bases short and J 5 bases short, with 15 bases between. For the CDR3, the DNA is TGTGCCAGCAGTCGACAGTTTTCGGGGGAGACCCAGTACTTC. Its translation: CASSRQFSGETQYF.

The V call is TRBV29-1, the J call TRBJ2-2, with 8 bases fitting TRBD1. The germline V gene has CDR1 SQVTM and CDR2 ANQGSEA. J was trimmed by 2 bases and V by 6 bases; bases with no gene match: 2. The CDR3 loop spans 13 amino acids. The CDR3 protein is CSVQGANTGELFF. CDR3 in DNA: TGCAGCGTGCAGGGGGCTAACACCGGGGAGCTGTTTTTT.

This clonotype was detected once. CDR3 in DNA: TGTGCCAGCAACGGACAGGGGAACACCGGGGAGCTGTTTTTT. Translating gives CASNGQGNTGELFF. The chain is built from TRBV6-2 or TRBV6-3 and TRBJ2-2; 8 bases line up with TRBD1. Germline V gene data show CDR1 as MNHEY and CDR2 as SVGEGT. This CDR3 comprises 14 residues. The V gene end was trimmed by 7 bases and the J gene end by 1 base; junction bases not matched to a gene: 2.

The genes are TRBV9 and TRBJ2-1; 7 bases line up with TRBD1. V was clipped by 0 bases and J by 7 bases; unmatched bases: 1. This CDR3 spans 13 amino acids. CDR1 is SGDLS, CDR2 YYNGEE, per germline. The CDR3 spells CASSVGQGNEQFF. The CDR3 region has the DNA TGTGCCAGCAGCGTAGGACAGGGAAATGAGCAGTTCTTC. Complete variable domain (other parts from reference TRBV9 and TRBJ2-1): DSGVTQTPKHLITATGQRVTLRCSPRSGDLSVYWYQQSLDQGLQFLIQYYNGEERAKGNILERFSAQQFPDLHSELNLSSLELGDSALYFCASSVGQGNEQFFGPGTRLTVL.

The V and J genes are TRBV4-3 and TRBJ2-6; no reliable D call. The CDR3 spans 15 residues. Germline V gene lookup returns CDR1 LGHNA and CDR2 YSLEER. Trimming removed 1 base from V and 0 bases from J, with 4 bases in between. The CDR3 sequence is CASSQGSSGANVLTF. DNA of the CDR3: TGCGCCAGCAGCCAAGGAAGCTCTGGGGCCAACGTCCTGACTTTC.

This chain joins TRBV27 and TRBJ2-7, with a weak D call TRBD1 (6 bases). This CDR3 has 14 residues. V was clipped by 2 bases and J by 1 base, with 9 bases between them. Germline lookup yields CDR1 MNHEY and CDR2 SMNVEV (reference sequence). Written as DNA, the CDR3 is TGTGCCAGCAGTTTAGGGGGCACGTCCTACGAGCAGTACTTC. As protein: CASSLGGTSYEQYF.

The chain carries TRBV15 and TRBJ1-5; D not certain. Germline CDR1 LNHNV, CDR2 YYDKDF (reference sequence). The CDR3 is 13 amino acids. Trimming took off 3 bases at V and 9 bases at J, with 12 bases between the two ends. This CDR3 is CATSSSFVGPQHF. The DNA of the CDR3 is TGTGCCACCAGCAGTTCCTTCGTCGGGCCCCAGCATTTT.

The V gene is TRBV7-3, the J gene TRBJ1-1, with unresolved D. Between the trimmed V and J ends, which lost 5 bases and 1 base, there was a span of 8 bases. CDR3 length: 13 amino acids. Germline V gene sequence: CDR1 SGHTA, CDR2 FQGTGA. As DNA, the CDR3 is TGTGCCAGCAGCCCATCGGGGAACACTGAAGCTTTCTTT. Encoded protein: CASSPSGNTEAFF.